These 16 T cell receptor beta chains were sequenced from one sample in a study of radiotherapy plus CTLA-4 blockade in lung cancer. Measured with immunoSEQ multiplex PCR; TCRdb has only the in-frame clones, and not every one. The sample lists 80,000 to 100,000 clones; 75% to 90% were seen once. The starting material was peripheral blood, obtained from a patient treated with radiotherapy plus ipilimumab. The origin of the receptors is a human donor with non-small cell lung cancer who had a partial response to radiotherapy plus ipilimumab.

CDR3 in amino acids: CASSAIGTGLFYGYTF. The CDR3, as DNA: TGTGCCAGCAGCGCGATAGGGACAGGTCTGTTCTATGGCTACACCTTC. V gene TRBV7-9 combines with J gene TRBJ1-2, with 8 nucleotides matching TRBD1. In germline, CDR1 is SEHNR, CDR2 FQNEAQ (reference sequence). This CDR3 contains 16 residues. V dropped 5 bases and J dropped 4; count of bases not matched to a gene: 12.

This chain uses TRBV9 with TRBJ2-2; 10 positions match TRBD2. CDR1 and CDR2 (germline): SGDLS, YYNGEE. The CDR3 spans 14 residues. Trimming took 5 bases from V and 7 from J; bases not matched to a gene: 5. CDR3 in amino acids: CASSLAGVNGELFF. The CDR3 nucleotides read TGTGCCAGCAGTCTAGCGGGAGTTAACGGGGAGCTGTTTTTT. Full variable domain (remainder filled in from reference TRBV9 and TRBJ2-2): DSGVTQTPKHLITATGQRVTLRCSPRSGDLSVYWYQQSLDQGLQFLIQYYNGEERAKGNILERFSAQQFPDLHSELNLSSLELGDSALYFCASSLAGVNGELFFGEGSRLTVL.

The CDR3 spells CASSPRLLETQYF. CDR3 bases: TGTGCCAGCAGCCCACGACTCTTAGAGACCCAGTACTTC. V and J are TRBV9 and TRBJ2-5, with D unclear. This CDR3 comprises 13 residues. Trimming pared 4 bases from V and 4 bases from J, leaving 11 bases between. The germline CDR1 and CDR2 sequences are SGDLS and YYNGEE.

The CDR3 nucleotides read TGTGCCAGCAGCTTAGCTGGGGGCGGCTATGGCTACACCTTC. It encodes CASSLAGGGYGYTF. The J gene is TRBJ1-2, the V gene TRBV7-2; a weak D match, TRBD1 (6 bases). The V end was cut by 0 bases, the J end by 4 bases, with 9 bases between. From germline, CDR1 is SGHTA and CDR2 FQGNSA. The CDR3 covers 14 residues.

CDR3 coding DNA: TGTGCCAGCAGACCCTCGGACAGGGTGCTTGAAAAACTGTTTTTT. It encodes CASRPSDRVLEKLFF. This chain links TRBV28 with TRBJ1-4, with 8 bases matching TRBD1. After removal of 6 bases from V and 7 bases from J, the junction contained 10 bases not matched to a gene. CDR3 size: 15 residues. Germline-derived CDR1 and CDR2 are MDHEN and SYDVKM.

The V gene is TRBV6-5, the J gene TRBJ1-3; D remains ambiguous. Trimming stripped 7 bases from V and 7 bases from J, with 11 bases between. This CDR3 comprises 12 residues. CDR1 and CDR2 (germline): MNHEY, SVGAGI. The CDR3 bases are TGTGCCAGCATGTGGCAGGCCAACACCATATATTTT. This translates into CASMWQANTIYF.

The chain joins TRBV5-1 to TRBJ2-1; 16 positions match TRBD2. Germline CDR1 SGHRS, CDR2 YFSETQ. J lost 3 bases, V lost 1 base, and 13 bases had no gene match. This CDR3 contains 21 residues. For the CDR3, the DNA is TGCGCCAGCAGCTTGCCGGGAGGGACTAGCGGGAGGGCCACGAGCTACAATGAGCAGTTCTTC. It translates to CASSLPGGTSGRATSYNEQFF. Full variable domain (outside the CDR3, taken from reference TRBV5-1 and TRBJ2-1): KAGVTQTPRYLIKTRGQQVTLSCSPISGHRSVSWYQQTPGQGLQFLFEYFSETQRNKGNFPGRFSGRQFSNSRSEMNVSTLELGDSALYLCASSLPGGTSGRATSYNEQFFGPGTRLTVL.

The chain joins TRBV2 to TRBJ1-1; 9 bases map to TRBD1. Germline V gene data show CDR1 as SNHLY and CDR2 as FYNNEI. V shed 7 bases and J 5 bases; nucleotides not matched to a gene: 11. The CDR3 is made up of 15 amino acids. The CDR3 DNA follows: TGTGCCAGCAAGCCTACCGACAGGGGGTGGACTGAAGCTTTCTTT. Encoded protein: CASKPTDRGWTEAFF. Based on the CDR3 plus reference TRBV2 and TRBJ1-1, the full variable domain is EPEVTQTPSHQVTQMGQEVILRCVPISNHLYFYWYRQILGQKVEFLVSFYNNEISEKSEIFDDQFSVERPDGSNFTLKIRSTKLEDSAMYFCASKPTDRGWTEAFFGQGTRLTVV.

This chain joins TRBV2 and TRBJ2-7; tentative D call: TRBD2 (6 bases). Per germline, CDR1 SNHLY and CDR2 FYNNEI. V was trimmed by 6 bases and J by 3 bases, leaving 9 bases between them. This CDR3 has 12 residues. The CDR3 bases are TGTGCCAGCAGAGCCGGGGGCTACGAGCAGTACTTC. It encodes CASRAGGYEQYF.

This rearrangement joins TRBV5-4 to TRBJ2-7; maybe TRBD2 (6 bases). V was cut by 2 bases and J by 5 bases, with 11 bases left in between. The CDR3 has 13 residues. In germline, CDR1 is SGHNT, CDR2 YYREEE (reference sequence). CDR3 in DNA: TGTGCCAGCAGCTTCTCAGGGACTGACGAGCAGTACTTC. Its translation is CASSFSGTDEQYF.

The genes are TRBV11-2 and TRBJ2-3; D might be TRBD1 (5 bases). The CDR3 contains 14 residues. V lost 3 bases and J 3 bases, leaving 10 bases between the germline ends. Germline V gives CDR1 SGHAT, CDR2 FQNNGV. CDR3 coding DNA: TGTGCCAGCAGCTTTTCTCGGACAACAGATACGCAGTATTTT. The encoded protein is CASSFSRTTDTQYF.

The J gene is TRBJ2-3, the V gene TRBV6-1, with TRBD1 matching 8 bases. CDR1 is MNHNS and CDR2 is SASEGT in the germline V gene. The CDR3 has 19 amino acids. The trim removed 2 bases at V and 3 bases at J, leaving 16 bases unmatched. The CDR3 sequence is CASSELTGAITYFTDTQYF. The DNA of the CDR3 is TGTGCCAGCAGTGAATTGACAGGGGCCATTACCTACTTTACAGATACGCAGTATTTT.

CDR3 sequence reads: CASSLQRYYEQYF. The CDR3 DNA sequence: TGTGCCAGCAGTTTACAGAGATACTACGAGCAGTACTTC. The chain joins TRBV6-1 to TRBJ2-7; D is undetermined. This CDR3 is 13 amino acids long. In germline, CDR1 is MNHNS, CDR2 SASEGT. With 5 bases removed from V and 3 bases from J, the gap between germline ends came to 11 bases.

The chain has TRBV15 and TRBJ2-7; 10 bases fit TRBD2. CDR3 size: 12 residues. The V gene end was trimmed by 5 bases and the J gene end by 7 bases; junction bases not matched to a gene: 2. Germline CDR1 and CDR2: LNHNV and YYDKDF (reference sequence). CDR3 loop: CATSLLAGEQYF. CDR3 bases: TGTGCCACCAGCTTACTAGCGGGGGAGCAGTACTTC.

The V call is TRBV7-2, the J call TRBJ2-2; TRBD2 agrees at 9 bases. The ends lost 5 bases at V and 7 bases at J; junction bases unmatched: 8. CDR3 size: 15 residues. CDR1 is SGHTA and CDR2 is FQGNSA in the germline V gene. The CDR3 spells CASSPGGTSSGELFF. The CDR3 bases are TGTGCCAGCAGCCCAGGGGGGACTAGCAGCGGGGAGCTGTTTTTT.

This chain connects TRBV5-4 to TRBJ1-3; possibly TRBD1 for D (5 bases). V lost 3 bases and J 4 bases, leaving 8 bases between the germline ends. The CDR3 extends over 13 amino acids. Germline V lookup: CDR1 SGHNT, CDR2 YYREEE (reference sequence). The DNA of the CDR3 is TGTGCCAGCAGCTATTACAGGGGAAACACCATATATTTT. This translates into CASSYYRGNTIYF.